A selection of T cell receptor beta chains follows, all from one sample in a study of blood T cell repertoires in COVID-19. Libraries were prepared by immunoSEQ multiplex PCR; TCRdb keeps only in-frame clonotypes and omits some of them. The sample carries under 150,000 clones, about four fifths recorded once. The sequenced sample was peripheral blood. Receptors were obtained from a woman aged 60-75 years with acute or convalescent COVID-19. CDR3s leave out the opening cysteine and the closing phenylalanine or tryptophan.

j_gene	v_gene	CDR3aa
TRBJ2-3	TRBV28	ASSLGLAGVADTQY
TRBJ2-7	TRBV27	ASSSRTSGRTYEQY
TRBJ2-3	TRBV4-1	ASSHRTSGGGSTDTQY
TRBJ1-2	TRBV5-4	ASSITAGTYGYT
TRBJ1-4	TRBV29-1	SVGLGEKLF
TRBJ2-1	TRBV9	ASSVVVTADNEQF
TRBJ2-1	TRBV5-1	ASSLTGTSGYNEQF
TRBJ1-1	TRBV5-5	ASSLAAQLEAF
TRBJ1-6	TRBV4-3	ASSQDGSRDSPLH
TRBJ2-5	TRBV7-9	ASSGLAGVFVETQY
TRBJ2-1	TRBV3-1/TRBV3-2	ASATSGSYNEQF
TRBJ1-3	TRBV6-6	ASSFSDSGNTIY
TRBJ2-7	TRBV28	ASSPRRVVAYEQY
TRBJ1-2	TRBV30	AWSGYPQGYYGYT
TRBJ2-6	TRBV28	ASSLTVGTGPSGANVLT
TRBJ2-2	TRBV9	ASSVGQGTNTGELF